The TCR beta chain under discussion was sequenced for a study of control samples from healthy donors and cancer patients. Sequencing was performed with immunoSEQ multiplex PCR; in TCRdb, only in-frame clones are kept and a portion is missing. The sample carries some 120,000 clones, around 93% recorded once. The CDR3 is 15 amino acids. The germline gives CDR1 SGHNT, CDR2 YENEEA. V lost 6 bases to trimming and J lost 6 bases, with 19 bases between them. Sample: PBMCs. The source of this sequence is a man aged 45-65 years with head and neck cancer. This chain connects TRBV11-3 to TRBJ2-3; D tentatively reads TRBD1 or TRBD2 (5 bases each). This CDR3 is CASSPRDAPWDTQYF. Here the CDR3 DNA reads TGTGCCAGCAGTCCTCGGGACGCCCCCTGGGATACGCAGTATTTT.